The entry below gives a single T cell receptor (beta chain) sequence along with its context. Antigen: not known. The data are from a study of PD-1 blockade in mismatch repair-deficient tumors. Here immunoSEQ multiplex PCR was the method, and the copy in TCRdb shows in-frame clones only, minus some. The profile covers about 9,800 clones, with approximately 83% appearing a single time and 20% to 25% taken by the ten largest. Indicated time point: roughly nine-day in vitro stimulation with candidate neoantigen peptide 2. TCRs were sequenced from a few patients responding to pembrolizumab. A roughly ten-day in vitro culture was run per each of several reactive peptides. General study results and limits: All three positive peptides came from frameshift mutations, yielding around 140 blood TCRs. Tumor-resident clones, often undetectable pretreatment in blood, expanded then contracted after pembrolizumab.

Germline V lookup: CDR1 SGHRS, CDR2 YFSETQ. Trimming left V 0 bases short and J 2 bases short, with 8 bases between. This CDR3 comprises 14 residues. The receptor's source is an adult with mismatch repair-deficient cancer. The V and J genes are TRBV5-1 and TRBJ2-5; D assignment may be TRBD1 or TRBD2 (5 bases each). Here the sequenced sample was cells cultured in vitro, taken from a patient treated with pembrolizumab. The CDR3 DNA follows: TGCGCCAGCAGCTTGGTGGGGACGCAAGAGACCCAGTACTTC. Translation gives CASSLVGTQETQYF.